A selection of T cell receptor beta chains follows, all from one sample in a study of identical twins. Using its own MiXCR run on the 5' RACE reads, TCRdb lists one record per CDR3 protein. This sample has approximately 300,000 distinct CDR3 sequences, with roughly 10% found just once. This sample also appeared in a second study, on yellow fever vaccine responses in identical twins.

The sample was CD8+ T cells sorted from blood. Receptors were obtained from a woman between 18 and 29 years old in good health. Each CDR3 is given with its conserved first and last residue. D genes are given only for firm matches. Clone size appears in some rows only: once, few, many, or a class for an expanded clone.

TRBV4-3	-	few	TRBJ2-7	TGCGCCAGCAGCCAAGATCTTGACAGAGGAAACGAGCAGTACTTC	CASSQDLDRGNEQYF
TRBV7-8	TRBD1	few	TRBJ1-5	TGTGCCAGCAGCTTAGAGGACAGGGGGCATCAGCCCCAGCATTTT	CASSLEDRGHQPQHF
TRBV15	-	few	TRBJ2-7	TGTGCCACCAGCAGACTACCATCCTACGAGCAGTACTTC	CATSRLPSYEQYF
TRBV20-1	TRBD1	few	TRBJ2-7	TGCAGTGCTTGGGTTATACGCCAGGGGGTGTACGAGCAGTACTTC	CSAWVIRQGVYEQYF
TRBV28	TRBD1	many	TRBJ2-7	TGTGCCAGCAGTTTGGGTGGGGACAGAAACGAGCAGTACTTC	CASSLGGDRNEQYF
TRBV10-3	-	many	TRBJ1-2	TGTGCCATCAGTGAGTTGACCAAGAAAGATGGCTACACCTTC	CAISELTKKDGYTF
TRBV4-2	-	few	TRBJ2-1	TGTGCCAGCAGCCAAGATAACTACTCGGATGAGCAGTTCTTC	CASSQDNYSDEQFF
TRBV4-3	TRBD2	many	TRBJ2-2	TGCGCCAGCAGCCAAGATTTAGCTAGCGGGAGGACCGGGGAGCTGTTTTTT	CASSQDLASGRTGELFF
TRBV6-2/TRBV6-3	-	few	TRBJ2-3	TGTGCCAGCAGCCGGCCTTCCTCCGGAGATACGCAGTATTTT	CASSRPSSGDTQYF
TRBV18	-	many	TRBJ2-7	TGTGCCAGCGGGGAAATAGGGAGCTCCTACGAGCAGTACTTC	CASGEIGSSYEQYF
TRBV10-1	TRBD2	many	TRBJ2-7	TGCGCCAGCAGCGGCGGGAGGACCTACGAGCAGTACTTC	CASSGGRTYEQYF
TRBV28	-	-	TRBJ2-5	TGTGCCAGCAGTTTATTGGGGGGAGTCGTAGAGACCCAGTACTTC	CASSLLGGVVETQYF
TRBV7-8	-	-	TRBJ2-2	TGTGCCAGCAGCTCCCCGGACCCGGTCTCACCTTATTTGAACACCGGGGAGCTGTTTTTT	CASSSPDPVSPYLNTGELFF
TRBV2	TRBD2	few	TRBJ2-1	TGTGCCAGCAGTGAAGCGGGACTAGCGGGAACCTACAATGAGCAGTTCTTC	CASSEAGLAGTYNEQFF
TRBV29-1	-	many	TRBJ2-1	TGCAGCGCCATCGAGGGGTCACGGGAGCAGTTCTTC	CSAIEGSREQFF
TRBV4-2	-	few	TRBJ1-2	TGTGCCAGCAGCCAAGATGGAGCGGATGGCTACACCTTC	CASSQDGADGYTF
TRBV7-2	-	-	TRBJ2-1	TGTGCCAGCAGCCGGGCGGGAGTATGGACAGGGTCCAATGAGCAGTTCTTC	CASSRAGVWTGSNEQFF
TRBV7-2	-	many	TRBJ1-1	TGTGCCAGCAGCTTAGATAGTCGGGGTTCGAACACTGAAGCTTTCTTT	CASSLDSRGSNTEAFF
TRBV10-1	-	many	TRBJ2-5	TGCGCCAGCAGTGGGGGACCCGGACAGAGCGGCCAAGAGACCCAGTACTTC	CASSGGPGQSGQETQYF
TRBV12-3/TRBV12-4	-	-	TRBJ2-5	TGTGCCAGCAGCCCCCCCGATGGAGAGGTCATGTACCAAGAGACCCAGTACTTC	CASSPPDGEVMYQETQYF
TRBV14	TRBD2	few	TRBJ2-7	TGTGCCAGCAGGGAGACTAGCGGGGGCCCAACCGAGCAGTACTTC	CASRETSGGPTEQYF
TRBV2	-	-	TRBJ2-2	TGTGCCAGCAGCTTCGGGTTGGACACCGGGGAGCTGTTTTTT	CASSFGLDTGELFF
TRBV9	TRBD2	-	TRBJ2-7	TGTGCCAGCGGGACCTCACGGCTAGCGGGAGGGATATTTGAAGAGCAGTACTTC	CASGTSRLAGGIFEEQYF
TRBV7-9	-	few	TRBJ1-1	TGTGCCAGCAGCTTGGACGCCGGGGCGAACACTGAAGCTTTCTTT	CASSLDAGANTEAFF
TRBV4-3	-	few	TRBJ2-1	TGCGCCAGCAGCCATCACAGGGTTCCCTACAATGAGCAGTTCTTC	CASSHHRVPYNEQFF
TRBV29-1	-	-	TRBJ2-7	TGCAGCGCAAAACCAGAGACCCCCTACGAGCAGTACTTC	CSAKPETPYEQYF
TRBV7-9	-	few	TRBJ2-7	TGTGCCAGCAGCCGCCCGCAGGTCAATTACGAGCAGTACTTC	CASSRPQVNYEQYF
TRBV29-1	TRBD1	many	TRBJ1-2	TGCAGCGTCCCCGGGACAGGGGGCGGCTACACCTTC	CSVPGTGGGYTF
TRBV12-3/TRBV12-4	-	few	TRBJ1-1	TGTGCCAGCAGTTTGGAAGGGTTGGGGACTGAAGCTTTCTTT	CASSLEGLGTEAFF
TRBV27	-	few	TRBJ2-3	TGTGCCAGCAGTTTAGGGGGTCAGTTCACAGATACGCAGTATTTT	CASSLGGQFTDTQYF
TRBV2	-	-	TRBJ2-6	TGTGCCAGCAGTGCTAATATAGGGGGGCAGACCTACTCCGGGGCCAACGTCCTGACTTTC	CASSANIGGQTYSGANVLTF
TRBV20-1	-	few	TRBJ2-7	TGCAGTGCTAGAGATCAGGGGACACCAGCCTACGAGCAGTACTTC	CSARDQGTPAYEQYF
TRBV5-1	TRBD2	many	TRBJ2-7	TGCGCCAGCAGCTACCGGACTAGCGGGGAGCTTTCGGACGAGCAGTACTTC	CASSYRTSGELSDEQYF
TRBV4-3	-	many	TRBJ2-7	TGCGCCAGCAGCCAAGATGTCAGTCTATCACCGTACGAGCAGTACTTC	CASSQDVSLSPYEQYF
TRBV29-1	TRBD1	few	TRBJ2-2	TGCAGCGTAGGGACAGGGGCGCACACCGGGGAGCTGTTTTTT	CSVGTGAHTGELFF
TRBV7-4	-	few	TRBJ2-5	TGTGCCAGCAGCTCCATGCAGGGAACTGGGAGACAAGAGACCCAGTACTTC	CASSSMQGTGRQETQYF
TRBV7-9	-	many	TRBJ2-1	TGTGCCAGCAGCCCACGTCGGGGCGGCCACAATGAGCAGTTCTTC	CASSPRRGGHNEQFF
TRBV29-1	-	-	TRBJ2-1	TGCAGCGTATTCTATCCTGAATTAAGTGGGAATGAGCAGTTCTTC	CSVFYPELSGNEQFF
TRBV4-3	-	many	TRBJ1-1	TGCGCCAGCAGCCAAGATACCCGGACAGAAGCTTTCTTT	CASSQDTRTEAFF
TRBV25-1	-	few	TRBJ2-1	TGTGCCAGCAGTGAGCTGATAGGTTCCAATGAGCAGTTCTTC	CASSELIGSNEQFF
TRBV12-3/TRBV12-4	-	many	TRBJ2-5	TGTGCCAGCAGCCAGGGGTACCAAGAGACCCAGTACTTC	CASSQGYQETQYF
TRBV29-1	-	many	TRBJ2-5	TGCAGCGCCCCGACAACGCAGGGGACCCAGTACTTC	CSAPTTQGTQYF
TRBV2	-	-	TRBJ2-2	TGTGCCGGACAGACCGGGACCCCCGGACGCGGGGAGCTGTTTTTT	CAGQTGTPGRGELFF
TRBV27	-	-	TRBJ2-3	TGTGCCAGCAGTTTATCGCTCTTCACAGATACGCAGTATTTT	CASSLSLFTDTQYF
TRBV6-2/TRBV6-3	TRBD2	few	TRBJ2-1	TGTGCCAGCAGTTGGGGACTAGCGGGAGATGCCGAGGCTTCCTACAATGAGCAGTTCTTC	CASSWGLAGDAEASYNEQFF